The T cell receptor (beta chain) under discussion was sequenced for a study of blood T cell repertoires in COVID-19. As for the study in general: Donors in the United States, Italy and Spain gave samples during acute or convalescent COVID-19.

Germline loops: CDR1 MNHEY, CDR2 SVGEGT. The CDR3 length is 14 residues. With 4 bases removed from V and 3 bases from J, the gap between germline ends came to 10 bases. This clone was detected only once. The method was immunoSEQ multiplex PCR; TCRdb's version includes in-frame clones alone and lacks a portion of them. The data hold 20,000 to 30,000 clones, with roughly 89% observed a single time. This receptor was identified in a man between 70 and 80 years old with acute or convalescent COVID-19. The sequenced sample consisted of peripheral blood. The gene calls are TRBV6-2 or TRBV6-3 and TRBJ1-5; the D gene is possibly TRBD1 (6 bases). This CDR3 is CASSFGQYNQPQHF. The CDR3 DNA is TGTGCCAGCAGTTTTGGACAGTACAATCAGCCCCAGCATTTT.